This T cell receptor beta chain is from a study of PD-1 blockade in classical Hodgkin lymphoma. Libraries were prepared by immunoSEQ multiplex PCR; TCRdb keeps only in-frame clonotypes and omits some of them. The sample records 30,000 to 35,000 clones, around 82% being singletons. Study results and limitations: For complete responders, baseline diversity was comparable to that of newly diagnosed patients. Significantly greater TCR diversity emerged by C4D1 in CD4+ cells but not CD8+ cells. Diminished baseline TCR diversity has been reported in newly diagnosed patients relative to healthy donors.

About this clone itself: Its target is not known.

Per the germline V gene, CDR1 is SGHAT and CDR2 is FQDESV (reference sequence). The CDR3 runs 15 residues. The J segment lost 7 bases and the V segment lost 5 bases, leaving 6 bases of the junction unmatched. Each patient experienced a relapse that followed autologous stem cell transplantation, and brentuximab vedotin exposure varied. The receptor was derived from a human donor with classical Hodgkin lymphoma. The sample was peripheral blood mononuclear cells (PBMCs), taken at baseline. The chain employs TRBV11-1 and TRBJ1-5; 12 nucleotides line up with TRBD1. In DNA form, the CDR3 reads TGTGCCAGCAGCCCGGGACAGGGGGCACGGCAGCCCCAGCATTTT. Translation gives CASSPGQGARQPQHF.